The 7 T cell receptor beta chains below all came from one sample that was sequenced in a study of blood T cell repertoires in COVID-19. Here immunoSEQ multiplex PCR was the method, and the copy in TCRdb shows in-frame clones only, minus some. Found here are around 84,000 clones, 60% to 80% of them singletons; the top ten hold more than 35%. Specimen: peripheral blood. These receptors originate from a man aged 55-75 years with COVID-19, enrolled during active disease.

The rearrangement links TRBV6-2 or TRBV6-3 to TRBJ1-4, with D uncertain. CDR1 and CDR2 (germline): MNHEY, SVGEGT. The CDR3 has 14 amino acids. The V end lost 1 base, the J end lost 8 bases, and 11 bases lay between the germline ends. The DNA for the CDR3 is TGTGCCAGCAGTTACTTTACGACGGGGGAAAAACTGTTTTTT. This translates into CASSYFTTGEKLFF.

The chain uses TRBV12-5 and TRBJ2-7; TRBD1 is a possible D gene (6 bases). The V and J ends lost 2 bases and 1 base respectively, with 9 bases between them. The CDR3 consists of 14 residues. Looked up from germline, CDR1 is LGHNT and CDR2 is FRNRAP. CDR3 nucleotides: TGTGCTAGTGGTTTGATGCAGGGGTCCTACGAGCAGTACTTC. The encoded protein is CASGLMQGSYEQYF.

The gene calls are TRBV13 and TRBJ1-1, with unresolved D. The CDR3 spans 14 residues. Per the germline V gene, CDR1 is PRHDT and CDR2 is FYEKMQ (reference sequence). The V and J ends lost 3 bases and 0 bases respectively, with 8 bases between them. CDR3 protein: CASSFAGVNTEAFF. CDR3 coding DNA: TGTGCCAGCAGCTTCGCGGGAGTGAACACTGAAGCTTTCTTT.

This clone was counted a single time. The J gene is TRBJ1-2, the V gene TRBV3-1 (or the pseudogene TRBV3-2); no clear D. The CDR3 sequence is 13 residues long. Germline V gene sequence: CDR1 LGHDT, CDR2 YNNKEL (reference sequence). V lost 1 base and J lost 5, with 8 bases in between. CDR3 bases: TGTGCCAGCAGCCAAGTCGCGGGTTATGGCTACACCTTC. Protein product: CASSQVAGYGYTF.

The CDR3 here is CASSPGQGAANEKLFF. CDR3 sequence (DNA): TGTGCCAGCAGCCCCGGACAGGGGGCGGCTAATGAAAAACTGTTTTTT. The chain is built from TRBV5-4 and TRBJ1-4; 11 bases align to TRBD1. CDR3 length: 16 amino acids. V was clipped by 4 bases and J by 3 bases; unmatched bases: 5. The V gene's germline CDR1 is SGHNT and CDR2 YYREEE (reference sequence). Complete variable domain (other parts from reference TRBV5-4 and TRBJ1-4): ETGVTQSPTHLIKTRGQQVTLRCSSQSGHNTVSWYQQALGQGPQFIFQYYREEENGRGNFPPRFSGLQFPNYSSELNVNALELDDSALYLCASSPGQGAANEKLFFGSGTQLSVL.

This clone has only a few counts. The V and J genes are TRBV27 and TRBJ2-7; weak D call: TRBD1 (6 bases). V lost 5 bases and J 3 bases, leaving 14 bases between the germline ends. The CDR3 consists of 14 residues. Germline assignment: CDR1 MNHEY and CDR2 SMNVEV (reference sequence). This chain's CDR3 is CASSDGTQFYEQYF. CDR3 DNA sequence: TGTGCCAGCAGTGACGGGACACAATTCTACGAGCAGTACTTC.

This chain uses TRBV7-2 with TRBJ2-7; D remains ambiguous. Trimming removed 4 bases from V and 3 bases from J, with 10 bases in between. Germline CDR1 reads SGHTA; CDR2 reads FQGNSA. The CDR3 contains 13 residues. The CDR3 sequence is CASSSPLIYEQYF. In nucleotides, the CDR3 is TGTGCCAGCAGCTCTCCACTAATCTACGAGCAGTACTTC.